The rows below give T cell receptor beta chains drawn from one sample of a study of human T cells and chemical hapten exposure. TCRdb re-derived calls from the RACE reads in MiXCR, one entry per CDR3 protein. The repertoire has about 31,000 distinct CDR3 sequences, around 7.4% of them found once; the top ten carry almost 10%. Sequences were obtained from whole blood. The receptors here all came from a human donor in good health. Some clones in this sample may be carry-over from other donors' samples. The CDR3 runs from the conserved cysteine through the conserved F or W. Fields, in order: clone size, J gene, D gene, V gene, CDR3 protein, CDR3 DNA. A D gene is named only where the DNA matches it firmly. Not all rows give a size; the values are once, few, many and, for expanded clones, a class.

clone size: few; J gene: TRBJ2-4; D gene: NA; V gene: TRBV12-3/TRBV12-4; CDR3 protein: CASSQGSARGIQYF; CDR3 DNA: TGTGCCAGCAGCCAAGGGTCGGCGAGGGGCATTCAGTACTTC
clone size: few; J gene: TRBJ2-1; D gene: NA; V gene: TRBV7-2; CDR3 protein: CASSSLGDEQFF; CDR3 DNA: TGTGCCAGCAGCTCGTTGGGGGATGAGCAGTTCTTC
clone size: NA; J gene: TRBJ1-2; D gene: NA; V gene: TRBV7-8; CDR3 protein: CASSPGTPEYGYTF; CDR3 DNA: TGTGCCAGCAGCCCAGGGACCCCAGAGTATGGCTACACCTTC
clone size: many; J gene: TRBJ1-2; D gene: TRBD1; V gene: TRBV28; CDR3 protein: CASRPGQATAHYGYTF; CDR3 DNA: TGTGCCAGCAGACCCGGACAGGCGACAGCTCACTATGGCTACACCTTC
clone size: many; J gene: TRBJ2-3; D gene: NA; V gene: TRBV4-2; CDR3 protein: CASSQEAGGGASYTQYF; CDR3 DNA: TGTGCCAGCAGCCAAGAGGCTGGTGGGGGGGCAAGTTATACGCAGTATTTT
clone size: few; J gene: TRBJ2-3; D gene: TRBD2; V gene: TRBV7-8; CDR3 protein: CASSSSGSPPGTDTQYF; CDR3 DNA: TGTGCCAGCAGCTCTAGCGGGAGCCCCCCCGGCACAGATACGCAGTATTTT
clone size: NA; J gene: TRBJ1-2; D gene: TRBD1; V gene: TRBV7-2; CDR3 protein: CASSLKALDRGFGSGDTF; CDR3 DNA: TGTGCCAGCAGCTTAAAGGCCCTCGACAGGGGGTTTGGTAGTGGCGACACCTTC
clone size: many; J gene: TRBJ1-3; D gene: NA; V gene: TRBV24-1; CDR3 protein: CATSDLRQDTISGNTIYF; CDR3 DNA: TGTGCCACCAGTGATTTGCGACAGGACACCATCTCTGGAAACACCATATATTTT
clone size: many; J gene: TRBJ2-1; D gene: NA; V gene: TRBV7-9; CDR3 protein: CASSAPPEYNEQFF; CDR3 DNA: TGTGCCAGCAGCGCCCCGCCAGAGTACAATGAGCAGTTCTTC
clone size: few; J gene: TRBJ2-7; D gene: TRBD1; V gene: TRBV20-1; CDR3 protein: CSALDRGVYEQYF; CDR3 DNA: TGCAGTGCCCTGGACAGGGGGGTATACGAGCAGTACTTC
clone size: few; J gene: TRBJ2-1; D gene: NA; V gene: TRBV28; CDR3 protein: CASSSLAPNPNEQFF; CDR3 DNA: TGTGCCAGCAGTTCACTAGCCCCAAACCCAAATGAGCAGTTCTTC
clone size: few; J gene: TRBJ2-7; D gene: TRBD1; V gene: TRBV28; CDR3 protein: CASRGTGQSSYEQYF; CDR3 DNA: TGTGCCAGCAGAGGGACAGGACAGAGCTCCTACGAGCAGTACTTC
clone size: NA; J gene: TRBJ2-5; D gene: NA; V gene: TRBV7-9; CDR3 protein: CASSLAGETQYF; CDR3 DNA: TGTGCCAGCAGCTTAGCGGGAGAGACCCAGTACTTC
clone size: NA; J gene: TRBJ2-7; D gene: TRBD2; V gene: TRBV2; CDR3 protein: CASSQMARLAGDEQYF; CDR3 DNA: TGTGCCAGCAGTCAAATGGCTCGACTAGCGGGAGACGAGCAGTACTTC
clone size: many; J gene: TRBJ1-1; D gene: NA; V gene: TRBV7-2; CDR3 protein: CASSLGAGLNTEAFF; CDR3 DNA: TGTGCCAGCAGCTTAGGGGCAGGGTTGAACACTGAAGCTTTCTTT
clone size: NA; J gene: TRBJ1-2; D gene: NA; V gene: TRBV2; CDR3 protein: CASSGQRYGDTF; CDR3 DNA: TGTGCCAGCAGTGGGCAGAGATATGGCGACACCTTC
clone size: few; J gene: TRBJ1-1; D gene: NA; V gene: TRBV27; CDR3 protein: CASRLVQGSQSAFF; CDR3 DNA: TGTGCCAGCAGGTTAGTACAGGGAAGTCAATCAGCTTTCTTT
clone size: many; J gene: TRBJ2-3; D gene: NA; V gene: TRBV12-3/TRBV12-4; CDR3 protein: CASSLGGGATTDTQYF; CDR3 DNA: TGTGCCAGCAGCCTAGGGGGCGGGGCGACCACAGATACGCAGTATTTT
clone size: many; J gene: TRBJ2-1; D gene: NA; V gene: TRBV20-1; CDR3 protein: CSAISTKGPYNEQFF; CDR3 DNA: TGCAGTGCCATTTCCACGAAGGGCCCTTACAATGAGCAGTTCTTC
clone size: many; J gene: TRBJ1-2; D gene: TRBD1; V gene: TRBV2; CDR3 protein: CASRWTGAYGYTF; CDR3 DNA: TGTGCCAGCAGATGGACAGGGGCCTATGGCTACACCTTC
clone size: few; J gene: TRBJ2-5; D gene: TRBD2; V gene: TRBV28; CDR3 protein: CASSLSGTQETQYF; CDR3 DNA: TGTGCCAGCAGCCTGAGCGGGACGCAAGAGACCCAGTACTTC
clone size: many; J gene: TRBJ2-7; D gene: NA; V gene: TRBV25-1; CDR3 protein: CASGGGQGAYEQYF; CDR3 DNA: TGTGCCAGCGGAGGGGGGCAGGGAGCCTACGAGCAGTACTTC
clone size: NA; J gene: TRBJ1-3; D gene: NA; V gene: TRBV3-1; CDR3 protein: CASSLRNTIYF; CDR3 DNA: TGTGCCAGCAGCCTAAGAAACACCATATATTTT
clone size: NA; J gene: TRBJ2-6; D gene: NA; V gene: TRBV6-5; CDR3 protein: CASSVQVPSAGANVLTF; CDR3 DNA: TGTGCCAGCAGTGTACAGGTTCCCTCCGCTGGGGCCAACGTCCTGACTTTC
clone size: many; J gene: TRBJ2-1; D gene: NA; V gene: TRBV7-9; CDR3 protein: CASSQFIGLLNNEQFF; CDR3 DNA: TGTGCCAGCAGCCAATTCATCGGACTCTTAAACAATGAGCAGTTCTTC
clone size: few; J gene: TRBJ2-7; D gene: NA; V gene: TRBV20-1; CDR3 protein: CSAKLNYEQYF; CDR3 DNA: TGCAGTGCTAAGCTAAACTACGAGCAGTACTTC
clone size: many; J gene: TRBJ1-5; D gene: NA; V gene: TRBV5-1; CDR3 protein: CASSLRGNQPQHF; CDR3 DNA: TGCGCCAGCAGCTTGAGAGGGAATCAGCCCCAGCATTTT
clone size: many; J gene: TRBJ2-7; D gene: NA; V gene: TRBV2; CDR3 protein: CASRSSGLSTYEQYF; CDR3 DNA: TGTGCCAGCAGGTCTTCGGGACTTTCGACCTACGAGCAGTACTTC